Presented here are 14 T cell receptor beta chains from one specimen sequenced in a study of T cell responses to AZD1222 COVID-19 vaccine. Sequencing was performed with immunoSEQ multiplex PCR; in TCRdb, only in-frame clones are kept and a portion is missing. The sample shows some 170,000 clones, 80% to 95% of them seen only once. Sequenced material: peripheral blood, taken 28 days after the second dose of the MenACWY control vaccine. The source is an adult who received the MenACWY meningococcal vaccine as a control.

The chain employs TRBV28 and TRBJ1-2; D remains unclear. V was clipped by 1 base and J by 7 bases, with 10 bases between them. CDR3 length: 13 amino acids. Germline V gene lookup returns CDR1 MDHEN and CDR2 SYDVKM. Here the CDR3 DNA reads TGTGCCAGCAGTTTATCCCTCCCCTTTGGCTACACCTTC. Its protein product is CASSLSLPFGYTF.

The rearrangement uses TRBV18 and TRBJ1-4; no firm D call. The CDR3 extends over 13 amino acids. Germline CDR1 is KGHSH and CDR2 is LQKENI. The ends were cut back, 0 bases at V and 7 bases at J, with 6 bases in the middle. The CDR3 is CASSPPESEKLFF. The CDR3 DNA sequence: TGTGCCAGCTCACCACCAGAGTCTGAAAAACTGTTTTTT. The full variable domain, with the rest looked up from reference TRBV18 and TRBJ1-4, is NAGVMQNPRHLVRRRGQEARLRCSPMKGHSHVYWYRQLPEEGLKFMVYLQKENIIDESGMPKERFSAEFPKEGPSILRIQQVVRGDSAAYFCASSPPESEKLFFGSGTQLSVL.

This chain uses TRBV12-3 or TRBV12-4 with TRBJ2-3; the D call may be TRBD1 or TRBD2 (5 bases each). V gave up 7 bases and J gave up 2 bases, with 10 bases separating them. CDR3 length: 13 amino acids. CDR3 nucleotide sequence: TGTGCCAGCACGGGACCAAACACAGATACGCAGTATTTT. It codes for CASTGPNTDTQYF.

V and J are TRBV2 and TRBJ2-3, with 9 nucleotides matching TRBD1. Trimming took 6 bases from V and 5 from J; bases not matched to a gene: 6. Per germline, CDR1 SNHLY and CDR2 FYNNEI. The CDR3 covers 14 residues. In DNA, the CDR3 is TGTGCCAGCAGGAGACAGGGGGGCATAGATACGCAGTATTTT. Amino acid sequence: CASRRQGGIDTQYF.

This chain joins TRBV4-3 and TRBJ2-1; 13 nucleotides line up with TRBD2. The trim removed 4 bases at V and 4 bases at J, leaving 1 base unmatched. Germline CDR1 is LGHNA and CDR2 is YSLEER. This CDR3 spans 15 amino acids. The CDR3 is CASSLGLAGYNEQFF. In nucleotides, the CDR3 is TGCGCCAGCAGCCTGGGACTAGCGGGGTACAATGAGCAGTTCTTC.

The chain combines TRBV5-5 with TRBJ1-4; D is undetermined. This CDR3 contains 14 residues. V lost 5 bases, J lost 6 bases, and 14 bases lay in between. CDR1 is SGHKS and CDR2 is YYEKEE in the germline V gene (reference sequence). The CDR3 DNA follows: TGTGCCAGCAGTATAAAGGACGGATATGAAAAACTGTTTTTT. Translation: CASSIKDGYEKLFF.

The chain recombines TRBV5-1 with TRBJ1-6, with 7 bases matching TRBD1. V was clipped by 5 bases and J by 10 bases; unmatched bases: 12. Germline V gives CDR1 SGHRS, CDR2 YFSETQ. This CDR3 contains 15 residues. The CDR3 loop reads CASRPAGGTGSPLHF. The CDR3, as DNA: TGCGCCAGCAGACCCGCAGGGGGAACAGGGTCACCCCTCCACTTT.

V usage is TRBV19 and J usage is TRBJ2-2; possibly TRBD1 or TRBD2 for D (5 bases each). The CDR3 has 16 residues. The V gene lost 5 bases and the J gene lost 5 bases, with 18 bases spanning the gap. Looked up from germline, CDR1 is LNHDA and CDR2 is SQIVND (reference sequence). This CDR3 reads CASSLPGTTSTGELFF. The DNA for the CDR3 is TGTGCCAGTAGTCTCCCCGGGACGACCTCGACCGGGGAGCTGTTTTTT.

V is TRBV29-1 and J is TRBJ2-5; TRBD2 agrees at 8 bases. The CDR3 covers 12 residues. V lost 7 bases and J lost 5; bases outside the gene matches: 6. Germline V lookup: CDR1 SQVTM, CDR2 ANQGSEA. Here the CDR3 reads CSGTAGGETQYF. Written as DNA, the CDR3 is TGCAGCGGCACCGCGGGGGGTGAGACCCAGTACTTC.

This sequence joins TRBV3-1 (or the pseudogene TRBV3-2) and TRBJ1-6; D is unresolved. This CDR3 has 11 amino acids. Per the germline V gene, CDR1 is LGHDT and CDR2 is YNNKEL (reference sequence). V lost 4 bases to trimming and J lost 12 bases, with 7 bases between them. The CDR3 DNA is TGTGCCAGCAGCCTCGACGGACCCCTCCACTTT. This sequence encodes CASSLDGPLHF.

This clone has just one count. The chain joins TRBV6-1 to TRBJ1-5; D is unresolved. Trimming shortened V by 1 base and J by 11 bases, and 6 bases separated the two germline ends. CDR3 length: 11 residues. Germline values: CDR1 MNHNS, CDR2 SASEGT. DNA for the CDR3: TGTGCCAGCAGTGAAGTCGTGACCCAGCATTTT. This codes for CASSEVVTQHF.

This rearrangement joins TRBV27 to TRBJ2-7; D is ambiguous. CDR3 length equals 15 residues. The V gene's germline CDR1 is MNHEY and CDR2 SMNVEV (reference sequence). V was trimmed by 5 bases and J by 2 bases, leaving 16 bases between them. CDR3 nucleotide sequence: TGTGCCAGCAGTCCCCTGGGTAGGAGAGCCTACGAGCAGTACTTC. This encodes CASSPLGRRAYEQYF.

This rearrangement joins TRBV3-1 (or the pseudogene TRBV3-2) to TRBJ2-1, with 10 bases fitting TRBD2. The germline V gene has CDR1 LGHDT and CDR2 YNNKEL (reference sequence). V trimming: 2 bases; J trimming: 9 bases; junction bases outside the gene matches: 7. This CDR3 contains 15 residues. CDR3 in DNA: TGTGCCAGCAGCCAACAGCGGGGGGGCCGAAGTGAGCAGTTCTTC. Translating it yields CASSQQRGGRSEQFF.

V and J are TRBV7-2 and TRBJ2-2; 10 nucleotides line up with TRBD1. This CDR3 has 16 amino acids. With V trimmed by 3 bases and J by 2 bases, 3 bases remained unmatched. The germline gives CDR1 SGHTA, CDR2 FQGNSA. DNA of the CDR3: TGTGCCAGCAGCTTTGGGACAGGGGCTAACACCGGGGAGCTGTTTTTT. This translates into CASSFGTGANTGELFF.